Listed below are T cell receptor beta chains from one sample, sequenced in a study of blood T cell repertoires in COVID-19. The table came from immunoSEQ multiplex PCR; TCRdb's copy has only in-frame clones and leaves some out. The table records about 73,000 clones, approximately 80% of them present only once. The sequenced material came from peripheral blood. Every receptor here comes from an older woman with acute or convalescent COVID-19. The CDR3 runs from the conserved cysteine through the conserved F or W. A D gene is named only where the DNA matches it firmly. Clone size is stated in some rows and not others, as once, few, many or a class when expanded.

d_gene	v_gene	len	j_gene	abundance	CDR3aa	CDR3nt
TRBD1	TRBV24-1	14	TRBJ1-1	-	CATSETGMNTEAFF	TGTGCCACCAGTGAGACAGGGATGAACACTGAAGCTTTCTTT
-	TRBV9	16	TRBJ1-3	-	CASSVDSISSGNTIYF	TGTGCCAGCAGCGTAGACAGCATCAGCTCTGGAAACACCATATATTTT
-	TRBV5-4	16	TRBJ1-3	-	CASSLDMTQSGNTIYF	TGTGCCAGCAGCTTGGACATGACTCAATCTGGAAACACCATATATTTT
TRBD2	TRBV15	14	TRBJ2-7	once	CATSTPSGSYEQYF	TGTGCCACCAGCACCCCAAGCGGGAGCTACGAGCAGTACTTC
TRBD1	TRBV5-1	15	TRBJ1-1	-	CASSYGTGRSTEAFF	TGCGCCAGCAGCTACGGGACAGGGAGGAGCACTGAAGCTTTCTTT
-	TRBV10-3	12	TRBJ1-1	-	CAISTRGTEAFF	TGTGCCATCAGTACACGGGGGACTGAAGCTTTCTTT
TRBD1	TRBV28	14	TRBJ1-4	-	CASRPGTGNEKLFF	TGTGCCAGCAGACCCGGGACAGGCAATGAAAAACTGTTTTTT
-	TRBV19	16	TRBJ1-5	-	CASSTLTRGSNQPQHF	TGTGCCAGTAGTACGTTGACACGGGGAAGCAATCAGCCCCAGCATTTT
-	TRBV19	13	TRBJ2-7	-	CASGYTGRYEQYF	TGTGCCAGTGGATACACGGGGAGATACGAGCAGTACTTC
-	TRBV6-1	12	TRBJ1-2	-	CASSELPYGYTF	TGTGCCAGCAGTGAACTCCCCTATGGCTACACCTTC
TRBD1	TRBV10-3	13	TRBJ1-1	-	CASGQGLNTEAFF	TGTGCCTCGGGACAGGGATTGAACACTGAAGCTTTCTTT
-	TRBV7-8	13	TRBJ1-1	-	CASSLTHGAEAFF	TGTGCCAGCAGCTTAACGCACGGGGCTGAAGCTTTCTTT
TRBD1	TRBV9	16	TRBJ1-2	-	CASSAGTGGVGYGYTF	TGTGCCAGCAGCGCCGGGACAGGGGGCGTTGGCTATGGCTACACCTTC
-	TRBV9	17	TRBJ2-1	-	CASSGTPEYVSYNEQFF	TGTGCCAGCAGCGGGACACCGGAGTATGTTTCCTACAATGAGCAGTTCTTC
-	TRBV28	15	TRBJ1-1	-	CASSSAGVGSGEAFF	TGTGCCAGCAGTTCCGCGGGTGTGGGCTCAGGTGAAGCTTTCTTT
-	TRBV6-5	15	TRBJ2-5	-	CASRMQGGYQETQYF	TGTGCCAGCCGGATGCAGGGAGGTTACCAAGAGACCCAGTACTTC
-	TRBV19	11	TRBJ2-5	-	CASSIRETQYF	TGTGCCAGTAGTATTCGAGAGACCCAGTACTTC
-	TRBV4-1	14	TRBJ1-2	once	CASSQEQGIYGYTF	TGCGCCAGCAGCCAAGAGCAGGGTATCTATGGCTACACCTTC
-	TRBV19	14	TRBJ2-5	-	CASSIGQGRGTQYF	TGTGCCAGTAGTATAGGGCAGGGGCGAGGGACCCAGTACTTC
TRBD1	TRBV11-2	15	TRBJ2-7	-	CASSPLTGGWDEQYF	TGTGCCAGCAGCCCGTTAACAGGGGGCTGGGACGAGCAGTACTTC
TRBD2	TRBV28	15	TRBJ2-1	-	CASRKAGGSYNEQFF	TGTGCCAGCAGGAAAGCGGGGGGCTCCTACAATGAGCAGTTCTTC
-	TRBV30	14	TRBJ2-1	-	CAWRLGSVLNEQFF	TGTGCCTGGAGGTTGGGGAGTGTCTTAAATGAGCAGTTCTTC
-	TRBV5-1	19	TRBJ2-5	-	CASSLGAGGVRGGEETQYF	TGCGCCAGCAGCTTGGGGGCCGGGGGCGTCCGAGGGGGCGAAGAGACCCAGTACTTC
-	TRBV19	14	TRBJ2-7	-	CASSLGRGSREQYF	TGTGCCAGTAGTCTGGGAAGGGGCTCTCGGGAGCAGTACTTC
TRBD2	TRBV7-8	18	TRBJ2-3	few	CASSLGAVSGGNTDTQYF	TGTGCCAGCAGCTTAGGTGCGGTGAGCGGGGGGAACACAGATACGCAGTATTTT
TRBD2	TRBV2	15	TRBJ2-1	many	CASSLLAGASNEQFF	TGTGCCAGCAGTCTGCTAGCGGGTGCCAGCAATGAGCAGTTCTTC
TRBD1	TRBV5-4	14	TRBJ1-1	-	CATTGGSMNTEAFF	TGTGCCACTACAGGGGGGAGCATGAACACTGAAGCTTTCTTT
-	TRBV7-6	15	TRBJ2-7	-	CASSLGGSGDYEQYF	TGTGCCAGCAGCTTAGGGGGTAGCGGAGACTACGAGCAGTACTTC
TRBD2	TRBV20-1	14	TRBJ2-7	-	CSASEGSGAYEQYF	TGCAGTGCTAGTGAGGGTAGCGGGGCATACGAGCAGTACTTC
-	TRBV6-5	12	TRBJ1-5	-	CASTGANQPQHF	TGTGCCAGCACAGGGGCCAATCAGCCCCAGCATTTT
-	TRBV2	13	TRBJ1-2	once	CASSLRRVGGYTF	TGTGCCAGCAGTCTTCGCAGGGTCGGAGGCTACACCTTC
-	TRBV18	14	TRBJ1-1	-	CASSPRGGDTEAFF	TGTGCCAGCTCACCGCGAGGAGGGGACACTGAAGCTTTCTTT
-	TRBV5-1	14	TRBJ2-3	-	CASSLAASTDTQYF	TGCGCCAGCAGCTTGGCAGCTAGTACAGATACGCAGTATTTT
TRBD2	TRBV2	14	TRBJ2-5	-	CASSRTSGRKTQYF	TGTGCCAGCAGCAGGACTAGCGGGAGGAAGACCCAGTACTTC
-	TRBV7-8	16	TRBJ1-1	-	CASSRDRGVRNTEAFF	TGTGCCAGCAGCCGCGACCGGGGGGTTAGGAACACTGAAGCTTTCTTT
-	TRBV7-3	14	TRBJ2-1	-	CASSPRVSYNEQFF	TGTGCCAGCAGCCCCAGGGTCTCCTACAATGAGCAGTTCTTC
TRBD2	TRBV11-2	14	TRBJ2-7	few	CASSPSGSLGEQYF	TGTGCCAGCAGCCCCAGCGGGAGTCTAGGCGAGCAGTACTTC
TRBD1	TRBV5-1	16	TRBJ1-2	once	CASSLSWDRGLYGYTF	TGCGCCAGCAGCTTGTCTTGGGACAGGGGCCTTTATGGCTACACCTTC
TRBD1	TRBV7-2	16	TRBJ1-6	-	CASSLGTGGPILSLHF	TGTGCCAGCAGCTTAGGGACAGGGGGCCCTATTTTATCCCTCCACTTT